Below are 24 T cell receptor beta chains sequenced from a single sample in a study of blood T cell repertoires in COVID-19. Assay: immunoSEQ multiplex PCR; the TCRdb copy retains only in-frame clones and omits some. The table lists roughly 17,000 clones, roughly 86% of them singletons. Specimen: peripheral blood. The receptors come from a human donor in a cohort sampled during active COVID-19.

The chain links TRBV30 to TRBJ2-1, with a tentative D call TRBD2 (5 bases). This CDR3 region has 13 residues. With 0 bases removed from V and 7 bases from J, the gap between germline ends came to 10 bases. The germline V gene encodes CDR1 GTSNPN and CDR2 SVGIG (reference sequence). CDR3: CAWSVSGSNEQFF. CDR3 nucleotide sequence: TGTGCCTGGAGTGTCAGCGGCTCTAATGAGCAGTTCTTC. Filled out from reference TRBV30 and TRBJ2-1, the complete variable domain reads SQTIHQWPATLVQPVGSPLSLECTVEGTSNPNLYWYRQAAGRGLQLLFYSVGIGQISSEVPQNLSASRPQDRQFILSSKKLLLSDSGFYLCAWSVSGSNEQFFGPGTRLTVL.

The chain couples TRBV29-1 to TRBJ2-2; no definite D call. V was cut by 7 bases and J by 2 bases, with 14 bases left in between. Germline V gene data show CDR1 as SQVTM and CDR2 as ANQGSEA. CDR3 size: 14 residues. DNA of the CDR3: TGCAGCGCAGTGGGTCGGGTAAACACCGGGGAGCTGTTTTTT. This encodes CSAVGRVNTGELFF.

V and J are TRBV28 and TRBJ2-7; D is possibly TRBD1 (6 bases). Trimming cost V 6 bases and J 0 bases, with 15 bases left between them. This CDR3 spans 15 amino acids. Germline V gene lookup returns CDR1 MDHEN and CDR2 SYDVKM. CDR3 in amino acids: CASRDSGTLSYEQYF. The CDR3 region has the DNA TGTGCCAGCAGGGACTCCGGGACACTCTCCTACGAGCAGTACTTC.

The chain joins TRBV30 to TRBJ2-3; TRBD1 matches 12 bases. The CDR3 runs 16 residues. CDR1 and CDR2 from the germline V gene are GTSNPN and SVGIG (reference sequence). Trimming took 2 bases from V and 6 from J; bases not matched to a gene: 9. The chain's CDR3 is CAWSKGGTGGLDTQYF. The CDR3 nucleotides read TGTGCCTGGAGTAAGGGAGGGACAGGGGGCTTGGATACGCAGTATTTT.

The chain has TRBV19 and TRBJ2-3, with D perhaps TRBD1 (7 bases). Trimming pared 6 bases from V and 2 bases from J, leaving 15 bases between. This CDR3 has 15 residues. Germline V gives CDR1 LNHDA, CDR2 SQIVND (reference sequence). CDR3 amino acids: CASSRGTALTDTQYF. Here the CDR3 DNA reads TGTGCCAGTAGCCGCGGGACAGCTCTCACAGATACGCAGTATTTT.

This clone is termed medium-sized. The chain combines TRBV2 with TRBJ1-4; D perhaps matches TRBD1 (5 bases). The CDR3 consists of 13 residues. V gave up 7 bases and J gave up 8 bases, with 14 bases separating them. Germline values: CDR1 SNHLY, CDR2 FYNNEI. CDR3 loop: CASKGRVIEKLFF. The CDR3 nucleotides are TGTGCCAGCAAGGGCAGGGTTATCGAAAAACTGTTTTTT.

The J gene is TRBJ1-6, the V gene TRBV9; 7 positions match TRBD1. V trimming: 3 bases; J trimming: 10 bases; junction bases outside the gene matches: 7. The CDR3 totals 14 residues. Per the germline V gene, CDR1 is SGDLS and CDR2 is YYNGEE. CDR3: CASSATGERSPLHF. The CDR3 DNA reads TGTGCCAGCAGCGCCACAGGGGAGCGCTCACCCCTCCACTTT.

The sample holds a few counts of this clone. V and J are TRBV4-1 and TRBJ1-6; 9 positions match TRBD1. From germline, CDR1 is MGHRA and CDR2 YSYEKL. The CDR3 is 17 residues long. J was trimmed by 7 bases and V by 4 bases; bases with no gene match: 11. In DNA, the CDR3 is TGCGCCAGCAGCCGAGGCTTGGGACAGGGAAACAATTCACCCCTCCACTTT. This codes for CASSRGLGQGNNSPLHF.

The CDR3: CASSSTGTDLSDTQYF. CDR3 DNA: TGTGCCAGCAGCTCGACCGGGACAGACCTCTCAGATACGCAGTATTTT. The rearrangement links TRBV7-9 to TRBJ2-3, with TRBD1 matching over 7 bases. Losses at the gene ends were 4 bases for V and 4 bases for J; bases not matched to a gene: 11. Per the germline V gene, CDR1 is SEHNR and CDR2 is FQNEAQ (reference sequence). The CDR3 spans 16 residues. The whole variable domain, remainder taken from reference TRBV7-9 and TRBJ2-3, is DTGVSQNPRHKITKRGQNVTFRCDPISEHNRLYWYRQTLGQGPEFLTYFQNEAQLEKSRLLSDRFSAERPKGSFSTLEIQRTEQGDSAMYLCASSSTGTDLSDTQYFGPGTRLTVL.

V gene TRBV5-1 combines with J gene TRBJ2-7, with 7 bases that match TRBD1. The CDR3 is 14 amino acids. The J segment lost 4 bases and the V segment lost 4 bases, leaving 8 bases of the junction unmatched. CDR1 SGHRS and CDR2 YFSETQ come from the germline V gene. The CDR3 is CASSLDRAEYEQYF. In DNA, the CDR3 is TGCGCCAGCAGCCTCGACAGGGCAGAGTACGAGCAGTACTTC.

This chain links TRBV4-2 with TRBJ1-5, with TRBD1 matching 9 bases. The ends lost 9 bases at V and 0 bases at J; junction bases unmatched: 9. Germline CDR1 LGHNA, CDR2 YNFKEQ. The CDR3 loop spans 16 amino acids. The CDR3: CASSGTGLYSNQPQHF. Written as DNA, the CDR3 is TGTGCCAGTTCCGGGACAGGGCTTTATAGCAATCAGCCCCAGCATTTT.

DNA for the CDR3: TGCAGCGCCCTGCCTAGCAGCCAAGAGACCCAGTACTTC. It translates to CSALPSSQETQYF. This chain connects TRBV29-1 to TRBJ2-5; TRBD2 might be the D (5 bases). Germline V gene lookup returns CDR1 SQVTM and CDR2 ANQGSEA. The CDR3 extends over 13 amino acids. V lost 7 bases, J lost 1 base, and 13 bases lay in between. The whole variable domain, remainder taken from reference TRBV29-1 and TRBJ2-5, is SAVISQKPSRDICQRGTSLTIQCQVDSQVTMMFWYRQQPGQSLTLIATANQGSEATYESGFVIDKFPISRPNLTFSTLTVSNMSPEDSSIYLCSALPSSQETQYFGPGTRLLVL.

The CDR3 here is CASSLETYEQYF. The CDR3 DNA reads TGTGCCAGCAGCTTGGAGACATACGAGCAGTACTTC. This chain connects TRBV5-6 to TRBJ2-7; no clear D. CDR1 and CDR2 (germline): SGHDT, YYEEEE. The CDR3 contains 12 residues. The V gene lost 0 bases and the J gene lost 4 bases, with 5 bases spanning the gap.

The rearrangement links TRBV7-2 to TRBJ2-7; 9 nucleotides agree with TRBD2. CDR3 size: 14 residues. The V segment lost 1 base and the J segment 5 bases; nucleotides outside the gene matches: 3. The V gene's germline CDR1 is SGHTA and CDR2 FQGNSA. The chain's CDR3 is CASSLGSGSNEQYF. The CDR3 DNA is TGTGCCAGCAGCTTAGGTAGCGGGAGCAACGAGCAGTACTTC. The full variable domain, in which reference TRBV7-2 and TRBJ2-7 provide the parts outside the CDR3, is GAGVSQSPSNKVTEKGKDVELRCDPISGHTALYWYRQSLGQGLEFLIYFQGNSAPDKSGLPSDRFSAERTGGSVSTLTIQRTQQEDSAVYLCASSLGSGSNEQYFGPGTRLTVT.

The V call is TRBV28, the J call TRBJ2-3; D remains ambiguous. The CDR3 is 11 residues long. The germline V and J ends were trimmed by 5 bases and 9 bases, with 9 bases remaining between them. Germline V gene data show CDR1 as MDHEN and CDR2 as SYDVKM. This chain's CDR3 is CASSATLTQYF. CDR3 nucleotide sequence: TGTGCCAGCAGTGCCACATTAACGCAGTATTTT.

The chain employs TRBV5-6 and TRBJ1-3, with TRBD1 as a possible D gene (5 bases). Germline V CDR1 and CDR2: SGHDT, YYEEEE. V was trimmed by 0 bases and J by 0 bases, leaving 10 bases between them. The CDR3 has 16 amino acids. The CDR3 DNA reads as TGTGCCAGCAGCTTGGGACAGCTATTCTCTGGAAACACCATATATTTT. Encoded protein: CASSLGQLFSGNTIYF.

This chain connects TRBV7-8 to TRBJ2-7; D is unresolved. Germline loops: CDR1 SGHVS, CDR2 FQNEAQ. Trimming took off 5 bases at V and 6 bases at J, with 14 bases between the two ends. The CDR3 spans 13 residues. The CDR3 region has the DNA TGTGCCAGCAGCCCCCTTCGGTCGGGCGAGCAGTACTTC. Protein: CASSPLRSGEQYF.

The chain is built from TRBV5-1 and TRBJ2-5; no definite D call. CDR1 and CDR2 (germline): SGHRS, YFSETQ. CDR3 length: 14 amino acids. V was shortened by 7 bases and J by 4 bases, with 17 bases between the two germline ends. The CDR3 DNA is TGCGCCAGCGGCCGATCGGGTGTTCGAGAGACCCAGTACTTC. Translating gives CASGRSGVRETQYF. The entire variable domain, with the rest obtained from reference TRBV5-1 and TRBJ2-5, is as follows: KAGVTQTPRYLIKTRGQQVTLSCSPISGHRSVSWYQQTPGQGLQFLFEYFSETQRNKGNFPGRFSGRQFSNSRSEMNVSTLELGDSALYLCASGRSGVRETQYFGPGTRLLVL.

Here the CDR3 reads CASSLVTGGHYGYTF. In nucleotides, the CDR3 is TGTGCCAGCAGCTTGGTAACAGGGGGCCACTATGGCTACACCTTC. The V gene is TRBV5-5, the J gene TRBJ1-2, with 9 bases matching TRBD1. The germline V gene encodes CDR1 SGHKS and CDR2 YYEKEE (reference sequence). CDR3 length equals 15 residues. After removal of 0 bases from V and 3 bases from J, the junction contained 3 bases not matched to a gene. The whole variable domain, filled in from reference TRBV5-5 and TRBJ1-2, reads DAGVTQSPTHLIKTRGQQVTLRCSPISGHKSVSWYQQVLGQGPQFIFQYYEKEERGRGNFPDRFSARQFPNYSSELNVNALLLGDSALYLCASSLVTGGHYGYTFGSGTRLTVV.

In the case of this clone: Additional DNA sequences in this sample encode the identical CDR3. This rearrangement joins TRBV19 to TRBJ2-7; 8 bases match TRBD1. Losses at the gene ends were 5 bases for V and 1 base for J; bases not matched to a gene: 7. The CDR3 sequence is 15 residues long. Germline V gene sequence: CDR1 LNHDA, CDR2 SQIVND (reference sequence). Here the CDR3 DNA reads TGTGCCAGTAGTCCCGGGACAGGCCTTTCCTACGAGCAGTACTTC. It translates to CASSPGTGLSYEQYF.

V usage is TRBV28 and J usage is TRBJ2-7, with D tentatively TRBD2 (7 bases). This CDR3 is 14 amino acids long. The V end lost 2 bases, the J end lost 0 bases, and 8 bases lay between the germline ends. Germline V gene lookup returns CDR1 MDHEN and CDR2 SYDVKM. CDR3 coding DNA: TGTGCCAGCAGTTTAAGGGGGGGCTCCTACGAGCAGTACTTC. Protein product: CASSLRGGSYEQYF.

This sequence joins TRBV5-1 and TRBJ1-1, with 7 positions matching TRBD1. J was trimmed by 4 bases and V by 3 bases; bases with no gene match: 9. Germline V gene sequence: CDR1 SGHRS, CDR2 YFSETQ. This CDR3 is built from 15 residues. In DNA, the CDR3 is TGCGCCAGCAGCTCACAGGGGATTCAAGGCACTGAAGCTTTCTTT. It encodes CASSSQGIQGTEAFF.

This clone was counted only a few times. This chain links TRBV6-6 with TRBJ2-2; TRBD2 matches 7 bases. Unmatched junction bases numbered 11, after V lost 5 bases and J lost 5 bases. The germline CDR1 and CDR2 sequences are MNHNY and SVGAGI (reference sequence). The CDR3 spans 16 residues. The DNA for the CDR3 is TGTGCCAGCAGTAAACTAGCGATTCCGGGGACCGGGGAGCTGTTTTTT. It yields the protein CASSKLAIPGTGELFF.

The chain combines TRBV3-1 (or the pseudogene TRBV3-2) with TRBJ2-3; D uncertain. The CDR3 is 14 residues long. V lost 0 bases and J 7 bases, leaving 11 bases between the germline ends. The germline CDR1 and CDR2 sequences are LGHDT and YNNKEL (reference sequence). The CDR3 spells CASSQDTGRHTQYF. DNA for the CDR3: TGTGCCAGCAGCCAAGATACGGGTAGACATACGCAGTATTTT.